This T cell receptor (beta chain) was captured in a study of blood T cell repertoires in COVID-19 (dated by TCRdb to the early 2020s). The study in broad terms: Collaborator samples came from the United States, Italy and Spain and covered acute and convalescent phases of COVID-19. Subjects who had been exposed to COVID-19, were actively infected with it, or had recovered from it provided the deeply sampled blood TCRbeta repertoires that made up the dataset. Where available, HLA class I and class II types were obtained from metadata supplied by the sample provider rather than from assay-based typing. The material from the prospective study consisted of cDNA or gDNA derived from T cells, B-cell-depleted T cells, or PBMCs. Nearly every sample came with metadata listing a de-identified subject ID, COVID-19 status, age in years and sex. Samples were obtained from the ongoing ImmuneRACE study (first 160 participants) and from 1,200 or so subjects provided by 6 global collaborators. A freely available public database, intended as a resource for researchers studying the immune response to SARS-CoV-2, is where the repertoires were released.

The CDR1 and CDR2 encoded by the germline V gene are SGDLS and YYNGEE. V is pruned by 3 bases and J by 3 bases, leaving 6 bases of the junction without a gene match. Reading from cysteine to phenylalanine, the CDR3 counts 15 amino acids. Only CDR3 DNA is held: 45 bases, read in frame from base 1. The paper as a whole reports these results and caveats: How much clinical and demographic metadata was included differed by source and by participant, and the metadata was provided uncurated.

This clone was picked up a small number of times. Its antigen specificity is not known. No base qualities exist here, and no much larger clone lies one base off it. The immunoSEQ Assay, a bias-controlled multiplex PCR, was used to amplify TCRbeta CDR3 regions from genomic DNA. As for the authors' bioinformatics: Nucleated cell counts per sample were estimated from amplification of reference gene primers within the assay. To quantify the absolute abundance of each unique TCRbeta CDR3 rearrangement, sequence reads were collapsed and filtered. For each sample, productive Simpson clonality was calculated as the square root of Simpson's diversity index across productive rearrangements. The immuneACCESS repertoire file appears here via TCRdb, limited to in-frame rearrangements. These files lack a portion of the clones; in checked studies, under half of the deficit traces to unresolved V genes, and the cause of the others is not known. V and J calls and clone size come straight from that table; D and trimming were deduced from the DNA. Across this sample there are 300,000 to 400,000 clones, with over 75% seen only once. The ten largest clones capture about 2.1% of the sample.

In Seattle, one collaborating source enrolled patients while the infection was active and tracked those patients longitudinally over the course of disease. Whole blood was collected in K2EDTA tubes by collaborating institutions according to the institutions' own protocols. For TCRbeta analysis, collaborators shipped samples in one of three forms: frozen whole blood, isolated PBMCs, or DNA extracted from either of those sample types. The clonotype comes from a woman aged 60-75 years with COVID-19, enrolled during active disease. The sample comprised peripheral blood. The rearranged chain carries TRBV9 and TRBJ1-3; 7 bases in the junction line up with TRBD1. The CDR3 region: CASSADRAIGNTIYF. The DNA reads TGTGCCAGCAGCGCCGACAGGGCAATTGGAAACACCATATATTTT.